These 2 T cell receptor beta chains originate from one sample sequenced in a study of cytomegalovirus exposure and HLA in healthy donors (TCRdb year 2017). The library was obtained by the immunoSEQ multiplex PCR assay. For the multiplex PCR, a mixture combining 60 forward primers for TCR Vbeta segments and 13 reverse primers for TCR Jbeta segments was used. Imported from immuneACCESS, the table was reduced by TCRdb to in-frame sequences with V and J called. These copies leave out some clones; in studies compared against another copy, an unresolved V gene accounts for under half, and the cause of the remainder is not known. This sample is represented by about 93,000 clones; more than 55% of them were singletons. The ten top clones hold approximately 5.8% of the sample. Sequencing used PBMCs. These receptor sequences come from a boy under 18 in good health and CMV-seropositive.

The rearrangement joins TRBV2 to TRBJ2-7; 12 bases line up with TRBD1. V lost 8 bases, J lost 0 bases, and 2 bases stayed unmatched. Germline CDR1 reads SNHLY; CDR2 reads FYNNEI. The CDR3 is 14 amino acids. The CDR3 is CASLGQGASYEQYF. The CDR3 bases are TGTGCCAGCTTGGGACAGGGGGCCTCCTACGAGCAGTACTTC.

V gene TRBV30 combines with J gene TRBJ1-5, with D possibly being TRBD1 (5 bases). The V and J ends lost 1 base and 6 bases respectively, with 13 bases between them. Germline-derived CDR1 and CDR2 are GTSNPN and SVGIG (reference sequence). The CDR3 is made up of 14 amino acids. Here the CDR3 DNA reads TGTGCCTGGAGTGCGGCAGGGATCGTTCAGCCCCAGCATTTT. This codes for CAWSAAGIVQPQHF.